The next 9 T cell receptor beta chains were all read from a single sample in a study of T cell responses to AZD1222 COVID-19 vaccine. Here immunoSEQ multiplex PCR was the method, and the copy in TCRdb shows in-frame clones only, minus some. The table lists 110,000 to 150,000 clones, roughly nine tenths of them singletons. Here the sequenced sample was peripheral blood, taken on day 0 of AZD1222 vaccination. Source of these receptors: an adult in good health.

The V call is TRBV18, the J call TRBJ2-4, with 8 bases matching TRBD2. V was pared by 3 bases and J by 6 bases, with 1 base of the junction left unmatched. CDR1 and CDR2 (germline): KGHSH, LQKENI. CDR3 length: 13 residues. The CDR3 loop is CASSPAGGNIQYF. CDR3 nucleotides: TGTGCCAGCTCACCTGCGGGGGGAAACATTCAGTACTTC.

In this sample, this clone turned up a few times. J is TRBJ1-4 and V is TRBV6-5; no clear D gene. This CDR3 spans 15 amino acids. Trimming stripped 0 bases from V and 0 bases from J, with 5 bases between. In germline, CDR1 is MNHEY, CDR2 SVGAGI. The DNA for the CDR3 is TGTGCCAGCAGTTACTCGTCGACAACTAATGAAAAACTGTTTTTT. The encoded protein is CASSYSSTTNEKLFF.

The rearrangement joins TRBV10-1 to TRBJ1-3, with a weak D call TRBD1 (6 bases). Between the trimmed V and J ends, which lost 3 bases and 0 bases, there was a span of 9 bases. The CDR3 spans 15 residues. Germline assignment: CDR1 WNHNN and CDR2 SYGVQD (reference sequence). The CDR3 DNA sequence: TGCGCCAGCAGTGACGGACAGCCCTCTGGAAACACCATATATTTT. This gives the protein CASSDGQPSGNTIYF.

The chain couples TRBV6-5 to TRBJ2-5; D is ambiguous. V was trimmed by 6 bases and J by 5 bases, leaving 10 bases between them. Germline assignment: CDR1 MNHEY and CDR2 SVGAGI. This CDR3 has 12 residues. This CDR3 is CASSRIRETQYF. DNA of the CDR3: TGTGCCAGCAGCCGGATTCGTGAGACCCAGTACTTC.

The chain is built from TRBV5-1 and TRBJ2-7; 10 bases align to TRBD1. The trim removed 4 bases at V and 0 bases at J, leaving 13 bases unmatched. This CDR3 spans 18 amino acids. Germline CDR1 SGHRS, CDR2 YFSETQ. The CDR3 bases are TGCGCCAGCAGCCCCCGGACAGGGGGTTCGACCTCCTCCTACGAGCAGTACTTC. Translated: CASSPRTGGSTSSYEQYF.

The chain uses TRBV5-1 and TRBJ2-5; no definite D call. From germline, CDR1 is SGHRS and CDR2 YFSETQ. The CDR3 covers 14 residues. Deletions cut 1 base from V and 4 bases from J, with 11 bases between. The CDR3 DNA follows: TGCGCCAGCAGCTTGTTACATAAGGGAGAGACCCAGTACTTC. Encoded protein: CASSLLHKGETQYF.

This clone was found once. This chain uses TRBV6-6 with TRBJ1-3; possibly TRBD1 for D (5 bases). The germline gives CDR1 MNHNY, CDR2 SVGAGI (reference sequence). The CDR3 has 16 residues. The V end lost 5 bases, the J end lost 0 bases, and 14 bases lay between the germline ends. The CDR3 nucleotides are TGTGCCAGCAGTAGGGACGTCCGTCTCTCTGGAAACACCATATATTTT. This translates into CASSRDVRLSGNTIYF.

V and J are TRBV19 and TRBJ1-5, with D hard to call. The CDR3 is made up of 14 amino acids. CDR1 and CDR2 from the germline V gene are LNHDA and SQIVND (reference sequence). V lost 1 base and J lost 6, with 10 bases in between. As DNA, the CDR3 is TGTGCCAGTAGTATAGGGGAGTACGGTCAGCCCCAGCATTTT. This translates into CASSIGEYGQPQHF.

V gene TRBV27 combines with J gene TRBJ2-7, with 10 bases lining up with TRBD1. From germline, CDR1 is MNHEY and CDR2 SMNVEV (reference sequence). Trimming at V came to 3 bases and at J to 6 bases, leaving 17 bases not matched to a gene. The CDR3 is 18 residues long. The CDR3 sequence: CASSFPGQGQSQGLEQYF. As DNA, the CDR3 is TGTGCCAGCAGTTTTCCGGGACAGGGGCAATCTCAAGGGCTCGAGCAGTACTTC.